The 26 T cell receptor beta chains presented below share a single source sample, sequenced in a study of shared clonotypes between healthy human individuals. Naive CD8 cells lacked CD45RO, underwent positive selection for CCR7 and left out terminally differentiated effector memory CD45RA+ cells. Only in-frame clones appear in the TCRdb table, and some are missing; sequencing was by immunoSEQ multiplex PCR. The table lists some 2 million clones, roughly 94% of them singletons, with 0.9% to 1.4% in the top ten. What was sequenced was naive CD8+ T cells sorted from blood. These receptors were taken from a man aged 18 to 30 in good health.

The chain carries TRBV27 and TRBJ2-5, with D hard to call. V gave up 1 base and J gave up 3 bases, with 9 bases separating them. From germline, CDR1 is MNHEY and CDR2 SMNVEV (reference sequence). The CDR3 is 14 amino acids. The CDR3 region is CASSLWADEETQYF. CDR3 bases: TGTGCCAGCAGTTTATGGGCAGATGAAGAGACCCAGTACTTC.

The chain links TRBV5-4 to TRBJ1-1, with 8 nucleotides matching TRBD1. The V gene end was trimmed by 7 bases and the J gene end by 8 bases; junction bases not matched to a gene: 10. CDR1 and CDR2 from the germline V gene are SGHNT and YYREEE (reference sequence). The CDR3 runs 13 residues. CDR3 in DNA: TGTGCCAGCCGCATTCAGGGGGCGGGGGAAGCTTTCTTT. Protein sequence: CASRIQGAGEAFF. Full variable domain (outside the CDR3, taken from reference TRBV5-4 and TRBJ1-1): ETGVTQSPTHLIKTRGQQVTLRCSSQSGHNTVSWYQQALGQGPQFIFQYYREEENGRGNFPPRFSGLQFPNYSSELNVNALELDDSALYLCASRIQGAGEAFFGQGTRLTVV.

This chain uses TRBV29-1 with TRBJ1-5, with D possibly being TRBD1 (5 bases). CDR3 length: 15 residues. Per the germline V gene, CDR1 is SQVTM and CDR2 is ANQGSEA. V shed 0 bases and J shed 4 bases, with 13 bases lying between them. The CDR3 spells CSVEEGSGGNQPQHF. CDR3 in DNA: TGCAGCGTTGAAGAGGGGTCGGGGGGGAATCAGCCCCAGCATTTT.

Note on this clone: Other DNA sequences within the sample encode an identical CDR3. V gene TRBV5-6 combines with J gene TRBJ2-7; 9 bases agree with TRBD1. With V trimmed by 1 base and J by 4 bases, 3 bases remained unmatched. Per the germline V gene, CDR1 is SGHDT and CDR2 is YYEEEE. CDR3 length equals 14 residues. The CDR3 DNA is TGTGCCAGCAGCTTGTTGGACAGGGGATACGAGCAGTACTTC. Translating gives CASSLLDRGYEQYF.

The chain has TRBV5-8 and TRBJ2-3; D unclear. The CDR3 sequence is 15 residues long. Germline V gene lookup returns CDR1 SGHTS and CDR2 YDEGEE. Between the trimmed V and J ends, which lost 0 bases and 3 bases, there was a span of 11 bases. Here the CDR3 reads CASSLEGSVTDTQYF. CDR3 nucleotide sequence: TGTGCCAGCAGCTTGGAGGGCTCCGTGACAGATACGCAGTATTTT.

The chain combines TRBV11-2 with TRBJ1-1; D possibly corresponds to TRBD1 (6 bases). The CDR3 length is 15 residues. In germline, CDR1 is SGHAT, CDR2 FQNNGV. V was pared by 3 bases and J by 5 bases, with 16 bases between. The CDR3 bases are TGTGCCAGCAGCTTCTCTGGGGGCAGTGAGACTGAAGCTTTCTTT. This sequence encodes CASSFSGGSETEAFF.

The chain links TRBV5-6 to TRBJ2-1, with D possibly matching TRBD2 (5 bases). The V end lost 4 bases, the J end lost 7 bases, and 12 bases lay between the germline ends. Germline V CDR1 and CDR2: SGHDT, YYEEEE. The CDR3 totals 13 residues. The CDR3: CASSPLSGNEQFF. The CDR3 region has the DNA TGTGCCAGCAGCCCGTTGAGCGGTAATGAGCAGTTCTTC.

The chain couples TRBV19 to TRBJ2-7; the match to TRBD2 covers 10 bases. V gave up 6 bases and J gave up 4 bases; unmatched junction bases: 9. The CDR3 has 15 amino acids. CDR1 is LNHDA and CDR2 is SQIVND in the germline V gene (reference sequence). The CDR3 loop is CASRESPGLAYEQYF. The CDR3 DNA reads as TGTGCCAGTAGGGAAAGCCCGGGACTAGCGTACGAGCAGTACTTC.

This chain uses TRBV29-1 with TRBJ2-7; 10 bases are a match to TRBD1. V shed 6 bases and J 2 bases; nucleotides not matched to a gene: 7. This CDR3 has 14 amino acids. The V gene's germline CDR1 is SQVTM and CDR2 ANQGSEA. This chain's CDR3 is CSVQDRGGTYEQYF. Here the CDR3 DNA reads TGCAGCGTCCAGGACAGGGGGGGTACCTACGAGCAGTACTTC.

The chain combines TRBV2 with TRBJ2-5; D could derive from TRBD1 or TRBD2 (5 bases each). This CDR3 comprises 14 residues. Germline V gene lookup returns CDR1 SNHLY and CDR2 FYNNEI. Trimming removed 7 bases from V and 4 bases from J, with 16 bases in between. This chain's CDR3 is CASTSAGAPETQYF. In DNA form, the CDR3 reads TGTGCCAGCACGTCTGCCGGGGCTCCAGAGACCCAGTACTTC.

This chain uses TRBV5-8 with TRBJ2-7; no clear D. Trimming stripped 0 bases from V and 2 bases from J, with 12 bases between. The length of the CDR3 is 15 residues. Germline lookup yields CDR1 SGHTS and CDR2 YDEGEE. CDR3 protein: CASSLVLGGTYEQYF. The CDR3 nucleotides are TGTGCCAGCAGCTTGGTTCTAGGCGGCACCTACGAGCAGTACTTC.

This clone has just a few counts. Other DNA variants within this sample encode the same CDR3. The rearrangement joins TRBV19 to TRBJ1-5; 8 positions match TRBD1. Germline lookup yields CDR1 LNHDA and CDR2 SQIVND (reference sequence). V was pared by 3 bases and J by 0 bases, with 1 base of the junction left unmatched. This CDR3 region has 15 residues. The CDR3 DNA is TGTGCCAGTAGTATGGACAGGGATAGCAATCAGCCCCAGCATTTT. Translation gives CASSMDRDSNQPQHF.

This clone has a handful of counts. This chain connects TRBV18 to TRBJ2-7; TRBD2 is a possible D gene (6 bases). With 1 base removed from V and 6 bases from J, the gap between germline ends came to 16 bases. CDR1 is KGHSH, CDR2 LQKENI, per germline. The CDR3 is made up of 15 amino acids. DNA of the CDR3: TGTGCCAGCTCACCACTAGCCGGAGGGCAGGGCGAGCAGTACTTC. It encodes CASSPLAGGQGEQYF.

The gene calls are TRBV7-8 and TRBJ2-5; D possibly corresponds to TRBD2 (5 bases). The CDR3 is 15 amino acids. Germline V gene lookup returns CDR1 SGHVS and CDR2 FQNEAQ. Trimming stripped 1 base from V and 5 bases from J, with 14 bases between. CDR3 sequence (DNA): TGTGCCAGCAGCTTAGGCGCGGGCGTTGAGGAGACCCAGTACTTC. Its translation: CASSLGAGVEETQYF.

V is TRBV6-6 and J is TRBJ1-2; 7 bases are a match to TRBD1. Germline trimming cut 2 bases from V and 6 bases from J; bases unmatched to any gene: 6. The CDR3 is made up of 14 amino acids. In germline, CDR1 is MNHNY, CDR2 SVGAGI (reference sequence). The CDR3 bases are TGTGCCAGCAGTTACACAACAGGGGTGCATGGCTACACCTTC. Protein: CASSYTTGVHGYTF.

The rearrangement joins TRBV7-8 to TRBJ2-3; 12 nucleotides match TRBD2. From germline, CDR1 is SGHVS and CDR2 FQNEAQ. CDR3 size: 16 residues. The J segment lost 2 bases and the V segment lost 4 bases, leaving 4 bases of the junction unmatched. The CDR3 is CASSSLAGGNTDTQYF. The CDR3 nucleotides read TGTGCCAGCAGCTCACTAGCGGGGGGAAACACAGATACGCAGTATTTT.

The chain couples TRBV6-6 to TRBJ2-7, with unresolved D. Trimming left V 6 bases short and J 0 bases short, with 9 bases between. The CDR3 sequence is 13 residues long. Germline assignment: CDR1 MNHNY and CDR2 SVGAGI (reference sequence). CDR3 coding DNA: TGTGCCAGCAGCCCTGGACCCTCCTACGAGCAGTACTTC. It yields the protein CASSPGPSYEQYF.

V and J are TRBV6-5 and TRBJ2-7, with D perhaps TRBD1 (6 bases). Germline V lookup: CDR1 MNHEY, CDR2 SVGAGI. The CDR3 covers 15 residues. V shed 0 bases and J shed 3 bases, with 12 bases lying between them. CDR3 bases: TGTGCCAGCAGTTACTCGAGGGGGTTCGACTACGAGCAGTACTTC. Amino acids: CASSYSRGFDYEQYF.

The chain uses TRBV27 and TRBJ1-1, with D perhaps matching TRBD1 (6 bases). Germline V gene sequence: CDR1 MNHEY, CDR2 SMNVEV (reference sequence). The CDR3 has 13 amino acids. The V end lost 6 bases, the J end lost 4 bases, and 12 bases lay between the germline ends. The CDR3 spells CASRQGGITEAFF. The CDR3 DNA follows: TGTGCCAGCAGACAGGGAGGGATCACTGAAGCTTTCTTT.

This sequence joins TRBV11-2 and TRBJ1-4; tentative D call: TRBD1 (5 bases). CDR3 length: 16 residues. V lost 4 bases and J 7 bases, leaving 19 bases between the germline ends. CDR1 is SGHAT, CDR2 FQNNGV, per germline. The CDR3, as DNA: TGTGCCAGCAGCTCAACGCCCGGGACGGGGAGTGAAAAACTGTTTTTT. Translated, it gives CASSSTPGTGSEKLFF.

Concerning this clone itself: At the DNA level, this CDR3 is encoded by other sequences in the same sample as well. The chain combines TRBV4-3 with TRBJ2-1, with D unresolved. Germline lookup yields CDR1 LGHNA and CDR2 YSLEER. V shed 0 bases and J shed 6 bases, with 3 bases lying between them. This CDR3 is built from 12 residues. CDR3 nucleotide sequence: TGCGCCAGCAGCCAAGAGGGCAATGAGCAGTTCTTC. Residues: CASSQEGNEQFF.

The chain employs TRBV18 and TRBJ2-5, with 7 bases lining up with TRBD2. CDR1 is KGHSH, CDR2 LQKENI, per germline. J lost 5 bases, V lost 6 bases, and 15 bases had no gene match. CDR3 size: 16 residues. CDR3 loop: CASSPTIATSTETQYF. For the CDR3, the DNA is TGTGCCAGCTCGCCAACTATCGCGACTAGCACGGAGACCCAGTACTTC.

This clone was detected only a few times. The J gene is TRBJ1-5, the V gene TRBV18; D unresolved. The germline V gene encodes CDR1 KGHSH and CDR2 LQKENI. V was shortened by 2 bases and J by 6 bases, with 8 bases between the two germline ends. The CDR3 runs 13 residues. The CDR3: CASSPGSAQPQHF. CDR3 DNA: TGTGCCAGCTCACCAGGAAGTGCTCAGCCCCAGCATTTT.

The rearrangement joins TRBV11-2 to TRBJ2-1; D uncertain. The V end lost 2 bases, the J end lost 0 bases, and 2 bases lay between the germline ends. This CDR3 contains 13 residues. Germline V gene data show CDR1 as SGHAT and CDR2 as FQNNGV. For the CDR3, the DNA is TGTGCCAGCAGCTTATTCTCCTACAATGAGCAGTTCTTC. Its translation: CASSLFSYNEQFF.

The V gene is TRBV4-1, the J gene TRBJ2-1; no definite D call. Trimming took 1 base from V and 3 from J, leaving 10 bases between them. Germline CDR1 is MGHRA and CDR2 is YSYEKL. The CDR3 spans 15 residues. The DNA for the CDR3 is TGCGCCAGCAGCCAAGCTGGTGGAAACTACAATGAGCAGTTCTTC. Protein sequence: CASSQAGGNYNEQFF.

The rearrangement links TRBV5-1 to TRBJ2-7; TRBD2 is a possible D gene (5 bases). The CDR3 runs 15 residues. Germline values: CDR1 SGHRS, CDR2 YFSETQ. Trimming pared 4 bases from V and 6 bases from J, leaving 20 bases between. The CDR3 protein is CASSPTYGLEGEQYF. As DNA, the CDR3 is TGCGCCAGCAGCCCAACCTATGGACTTGAGGGCGAGCAGTACTTC.